A selection of T cell receptor beta chains follows, all from one sample in a study of blood T cell repertoires in COVID-19. TCRdb's table, derived via immunoSEQ multiplex PCR, lists solely in-frame clones and lacks some. Here the sample spans 55,000 to 65,000 clones, around 90% being singletons. The sample taken for sequencing was peripheral blood. Receptors originate from a man in his 60s with acute or convalescent COVID-19. CDR3s include the opening cysteine and the closing phenylalanine or tryptophan. D genes are given only for firm matches. Clone size is given for some rows only: seen once, a few or many times, or a class if the clone is expanded.

>.|TRBJ1-1|.|TRBV5-1
TGCGCCAGCAGCTCCACAGGGACTGAAGCTTTCTTT
CASSSTGTEAFF
>.|TRBJ1-2|.|TRBV10-3
TGTGCCATCAGTGAGGGGAGGGAGGGCTATGGCTACACCTTC
CAISEGREGYGYTF
>once|TRBJ2-3|TRBD1|TRBV5-1
TGCGCCAGCAGCTGGGGACAGGGGGCGCTTGATACGCAGTATTTT
CASSWGQGALDTQYF
>.|TRBJ2-2|.|TRBV5-6
TGTGCCAGCAGCTTGGGCGATTACGAGCTGTTTTTT
CASSLGDYELFF
>.|TRBJ1-2|.|TRBV4-2
TGTGCCAGCAGCCAAGGGTCCCAAACAGGATACAACTATGGCTACACCTTC
CASSQGSQTGYNYGYTF
>.|TRBJ2-1|TRBD2|TRBV13
TGTGCCAGCAGCGGAGCTGGACTAGCGGGCAACCGAAAACCAAGCTCCTACAATGAGCAGTTCTTC
CASSGAGLAGNRKPSSYNEQFF
>.|TRBJ1-2|.|TRBV6-5
TGTGCCAGCAGTCCCCTATTATCCCACTATGGCTACACCTTC
CASSPLLSHYGYTF
>.|TRBJ2-7|.|TRBV7-9
TGTGCCAGCAGCGCGGGTCGGGGCGAGCAGTACTTC
CASSAGRGEQYF
>.|TRBJ1-1|.|TRBV6-5
TGTGCCAGCAGTTACTCTGCCAGGATGAACACTGAAGCTTTCTTT
CASSYSARMNTEAFF
>.|TRBJ2-3|TRBD1|TRBV4-1
TGCGCCAGCAGCCATCCCGGACAGGTCTGGGCAGATACGCAGTATTTT
CASSHPGQVWADTQYF
>few|TRBJ2-7|.|TRBV11-2
TGTGCCAGCAGCTTTTTCCGGACTAAGGCCTACGAGCAGTACTTC
CASSFFRTKAYEQYF
>.|TRBJ2-7|.|TRBV19
TGTGCCAGTAGTAACCACGGAGCCACCTACGAGCAGTACTTC
CASSNHGATYEQYF
>.|TRBJ1-2|TRBD1|TRBV5-1
TGCGCCAGCAGCCCCGGGACAGGGAACGGCTACACCTTC
CASSPGTGNGYTF
>.|TRBJ2-3|TRBD2|TRBV7-3
TGTGCCAGCAGCTCCCCAGGAATGGCGGGAGAGGCAGATACGCAGTATTTT
CASSSPGMAGEADTQYF
>.|TRBJ2-7|.|TRBV5-1
TGCGCCAGCAGCTTGGTGGACTCCCTCTCCTACGAGCAGTACTTC
CASSLVDSLSYEQYF
>medium-sized|TRBJ2-1|TRBD2|TRBV5-4
TGTGCCAGCAGCTTGGGGGTAGCGGGGGAAAACAATGAGCAGTTCTTC
CASSLGVAGENNEQFF
>once|TRBJ1-5|.|TRBV5-1
TGCGCCAGCAGTAAGGGGGATAGCAATCAGCCCCAGCATTTT
CASSKGDSNQPQHF
>once|TRBJ1-2|.|TRBV6-1
TGTGCCAGCAGTGAGGGCAGCACTAACTATGGCTACACCTTC
CASSEGSTNYGYTF